One and the same sample provided the 23 T cell receptor beta chains below, sequenced in a study of cytomegalovirus exposure and HLA in healthy donors. The assay was immunoSEQ multiplex PCR, and TCRdb's table has in-frame clones only and misses some. The data hold 150,000 to 200,000 clones, with 86% observed a single time. The source material was PBMCs. The source of these receptors is a woman aged 30 to 39 in good health and CMV-seronegative.

The rearrangement uses TRBV27 and TRBJ1-2; D is unresolved. The V end lost 0 bases, the J end lost 2 bases, and 10 bases lay between the germline ends. The germline gives CDR1 MNHEY, CDR2 SMNVEV (reference sequence). The CDR3 is 15 residues long. As DNA, the CDR3 is TGTGCCAGCAGTTTATCGAGGACGGCCAACTATGGCTACACCTTC. Its protein product is CASSLSRTANYGYTF.

The gene calls are TRBV5-1 and TRBJ2-7, with a tentative D call TRBD2 (6 bases). Trimming stripped 1 base from V and 5 bases from J, with 13 bases between. Germline-derived CDR1 and CDR2 are SGHRS and YFSETQ. This CDR3 is built from 14 residues. The CDR3: CASSLLGGTNEQYF. As DNA, the CDR3 is TGCGCCAGCAGCTTGCTCGGCGGGACCAACGAGCAGTACTTC.

V usage is TRBV14 and J usage is TRBJ1-1; D gene uncertain. The germline CDR1 and CDR2 sequences are SGHDN and FVKESK. The CDR3 sequence is 13 residues long. V lost 4 bases and J 1 base, leaving 7 bases between the germline ends. Here the CDR3 reads CASSLAQNTEAFF. CDR3 in DNA: TGTGCCAGCAGCCTGGCTCAGAACACTGAAGCTTTCTTT.

V and J are TRBV6-5 and TRBJ2-1; D is possibly TRBD1 or TRBD2 (5 bases each). V lost 2 bases, J lost 9 bases, and 11 bases lay in between. The CDR3 spans 13 residues. From germline, CDR1 is MNHEY and CDR2 SVGAGI. CDR3 DNA: TGTGCCAGCAGTTACGTTATTGGGGGTGAGCAGTTCTTC. This sequence encodes CASSYVIGGEQFF.

V and J are TRBV7-6 and TRBJ2-1; possibly TRBD2 for D (7 bases). Trimming removed 6 bases at V and 8 bases at J, with 17 bases between. The germline V gene has CDR1 SGHVS and CDR2 FNYEAQ. CDR3 length: 14 amino acids. The chain's CDR3 is CASRREGGSYEQFF. The DNA for the CDR3 is TGTGCCAGCAGGAGAGAGGGGGGGAGCTATGAGCAGTTCTTC.

The J gene is TRBJ1-1, the V gene TRBV27; D perhaps matches TRBD1 (5 bases). This CDR3 spans 15 amino acids. The V gene lost 0 bases and the J gene lost 2 bases, with 10 bases spanning the gap. In germline, CDR1 is MNHEY, CDR2 SMNVEV (reference sequence). CDR3 nucleotides: TGTGCCAGCAGTTTATCGCGGGGGGGTAACACTGAAGCTTTCTTT. Protein product: CASSLSRGGNTEAFF.

The V gene is TRBV5-6, the J gene TRBJ1-3, with no clear D. The length of the CDR3 is 17 residues. V was cut by 4 bases and J by 0 bases, with 17 bases left in between. CDR1 is SGHDT and CDR2 is YYEEEE in the germline V gene. CDR3 DNA sequence: TGTGCCAGCAGCCCCAGGACGTCCTTGCTCTCTGGAAACACCATATATTTT. It codes for CASSPRTSLLSGNTIYF.

This chain connects TRBV19 to TRBJ1-1; 8 positions match TRBD1. The CDR3 length is 15 residues. Per the germline V gene, CDR1 is LNHDA and CDR2 is SQIVND (reference sequence). Germline trimming cut 6 bases from V and 5 bases from J; bases unmatched to any gene: 11. CDR3 residues: CASRRHRDRQTEAFF. The CDR3 coding sequence is TGTGCCAGTAGACGACACCGGGACAGGCAGACTGAAGCTTTCTTT.

This clone was seen at least ten times. This chain uses TRBV2 with TRBJ2-5; perhaps TRBD1 as D (6 bases). Between the trimmed V and J ends, which lost 2 bases and 4 bases, there was a span of 8 bases. Germline CDR1 SNHLY, CDR2 FYNNEI. CDR3 length: 13 amino acids. The CDR3 here is CASSEWGRETQYF. CDR3 nucleotides: TGTGCCAGCAGTGAATGGGGGCGAGAGACCCAGTACTTC.

V and J are TRBV7-9 and TRBJ1-2, with 7 bases aligning to TRBD1. The CDR3 totals 13 residues. The V gene's germline CDR1 is SEHNR and CDR2 FQNEAQ (reference sequence). With V trimmed by 3 bases and J by 6 bases, 4 bases remained unmatched. The chain's CDR3 is CASSFGQADGYTF. In DNA, the CDR3 is TGTGCCAGCAGCTTCGGACAGGCGGATGGCTACACCTTC. Combining the CDR3 with reference TRBV7-9 and TRBJ1-2 gives the whole variable domain DTGVSQNPRHKITKRGQNVTFRCDPISEHNRLYWYRQTLGQGPEFLTYFQNEAQLEKSRLLSDRFSAERPKGSFSTLEIQRTEQGDSAMYLCASSFGQADGYTFGSGTRLTVV.

A single count supports this clone. The CDR3 bases are TGTGCCAGCACCCCTGATAACGGACAGGGGGCCTACGAGCAGTACTTC. It specifies CASTPDNGQGAYEQYF. The chain recombines TRBV9 with TRBJ2-7; 10 bases map to TRBD1. V lost 6 bases to trimming and J lost 2 bases; unmatched junction nucleotides: 11. Germline V gene data show CDR1 as SGDLS and CDR2 as YYNGEE. This CDR3 has 16 residues.

This chain's CDR3 is CASSSLRDRAGNTIYF. CDR3 bases: TGTGCCAGCAGTTCCCTCCGGGACAGGGCTGGAAACACCATATATTTT. The rearrangement uses TRBV28 and TRBJ1-3, with 9 bases aligning to TRBD1. The J segment lost 2 bases and the V segment lost 4 bases, leaving 6 bases of the junction unmatched. CDR1 MDHEN and CDR2 SYDVKM come from the germline V gene. The CDR3 is 16 amino acids.

This clone came up once. CDR3 in amino acids: CAISDISLWSYEQYF. CDR3 coding DNA: TGTGCCATCAGTGATATAAGCCTGTGGTCCTACGAGCAGTACTTC. V is TRBV10-3 and J is TRBJ2-7; no firm D call. Germline V gene data show CDR1 as ENHRY and CDR2 as SYGVKD. The V and J ends lost 3 bases and 1 base respectively, with 13 bases between them. The length of the CDR3 is 15 residues.

V and J are TRBV2 and TRBJ1-5; no definite D call. V shed 6 bases and J shed 4 bases, with 7 bases lying between them. Germline loops: CDR1 SNHLY, CDR2 FYNNEI. The CDR3 has 12 amino acids. CDR3 nucleotides: TGTGCCAGCAGGCAAGATAATCAGCCCCAGCATTTT. Protein sequence: CASRQDNQPQHF.

The chain combines TRBV7-8 with TRBJ2-2, with TRBD1 identical over 7 bases. The trim removed 4 bases at V and 6 bases at J, leaving 8 bases unmatched. The CDR3 totals 15 residues. Germline V gene sequence: CDR1 SGHVS, CDR2 FQNEAQ. CDR3 in DNA: TGTGCCAGCAGCTCCCAGCCAGGGGGTCCCGGGGAGCTGTTTTTT. Translated, it gives CASSSQPGGPGELFF.

This clone has just one count. J is TRBJ2-1 and V is TRBV27; 11 positions match TRBD2. Germline CDR1 and CDR2: MNHEY and SMNVEV (reference sequence). CDR3 length: 15 residues. V lost 8 bases, J lost 4 bases, and 7 bases stayed unmatched. DNA of the CDR3: TGTGCCAGCGACAACAGACTAGCGGGGTACAATGAGCAGTTCTTC. Residues: CASDNRLAGYNEQFF.

This clone was detected only once. The V gene is TRBV12-5, the J gene TRBJ1-2; 9 nucleotides align to TRBD1. Trimming at V came to 1 base and at J to 6 bases, leaving 9 bases not matched to a gene. The CDR3 sequence is 16 residues long. The V gene's germline CDR1 is LGHNT and CDR2 FRNRAP. The CDR3 protein is CASGLDRLGQGHGYTF. The CDR3 nucleotides are TGTGCTAGTGGTTTGGACCGGTTGGGACAGGGTCATGGCTACACCTTC.

This chain uses TRBV7-9 with TRBJ2-3; D is ambiguous. This CDR3 is built from 14 residues. V was shortened by 4 bases and J by 4 bases, with 12 bases between the two germline ends. Germline loops: CDR1 SEHNR, CDR2 FQNEAQ (reference sequence). The chain's CDR3 is CASSSSNEADTQYF. The CDR3 DNA reads TGTGCCAGCAGCTCGTCCAATGAGGCAGATACGCAGTATTTT.

The gene calls are TRBV6-5 and TRBJ2-2, with a tentative D call TRBD1 (6 bases). V lost 9 bases, J lost 4 bases, and 15 bases lay in between. Germline CDR1 and CDR2: MNHEY and SVGAGI. The CDR3 covers 14 residues. This CDR3 is CARRPQGTTGELFF. CDR3 in DNA: TGTGCCAGGAGACCACAGGGAACCACCGGGGAGCTGTTTTTT.

V and J are TRBV9 and TRBJ1-2; 8 nucleotides line up with TRBD1. CDR3 length: 15 amino acids. Trimming cost V 3 bases and J 4 bases; bases outside gene matches: 8. Per germline, CDR1 SGDLS and CDR2 YYNGEE. CDR3 region: CASSDTGTGAYGYTF. The CDR3 nucleotides are TGTGCCAGCAGCGATACCGGGACAGGTGCCTATGGCTACACCTTC.

The chain recombines TRBV29-1 with TRBJ1-5; 8 nucleotides match TRBD1. This CDR3 is built from 12 residues. J lost 6 bases, V lost 8 bases, and 6 bases had no gene match. Germline CDR1 and CDR2: SQVTM and ANQGSEA. The CDR3 coding sequence is TGCAGCACGGGACAGGTCCCTCAGCCCCAGCATTTT. It yields the protein CSTGQVPQPQHF. Complete variable domain (other parts from reference TRBV29-1 and TRBJ1-5): SAVISQKPSRDICQRGTSLTIQCQVDSQVTMMFWYRQQPGQSLTLIATANQGSEATYESGFVIDKFPISRPNLTFSTLTVSNMSPEDSSIYLCSTGQVPQPQHFGDGTRLSIL.

CDR3 nucleotides: TGCGCCAGCAGCCACGGGCGGGGGCTAGGCAATGAGCAGTTCTTC. Protein sequence: CASSHGRGLGNEQFF. V and J are TRBV4-3 and TRBJ2-1; weak D call: TRBD2 (7 bases). The CDR3 runs 15 residues. Germline V gene sequence: CDR1 LGHNA, CDR2 YSLEER. V dropped 3 bases and J dropped 6 bases, with 15 bases sitting between them.

The chain recombines TRBV27 with TRBJ2-7; perhaps TRBD1 as D (6 bases). The V and J ends lost 5 bases and 0 bases respectively, with 14 bases between them. CDR1 and CDR2 (germline): MNHEY, SMNVEV (reference sequence). CDR3 length: 15 residues. The CDR3 coding sequence is TGTGCCAGCAGTGTGTGGGGGCTAACCTCCTACGAGCAGTACTTC. This sequence encodes CASSVWGLTSYEQYF.